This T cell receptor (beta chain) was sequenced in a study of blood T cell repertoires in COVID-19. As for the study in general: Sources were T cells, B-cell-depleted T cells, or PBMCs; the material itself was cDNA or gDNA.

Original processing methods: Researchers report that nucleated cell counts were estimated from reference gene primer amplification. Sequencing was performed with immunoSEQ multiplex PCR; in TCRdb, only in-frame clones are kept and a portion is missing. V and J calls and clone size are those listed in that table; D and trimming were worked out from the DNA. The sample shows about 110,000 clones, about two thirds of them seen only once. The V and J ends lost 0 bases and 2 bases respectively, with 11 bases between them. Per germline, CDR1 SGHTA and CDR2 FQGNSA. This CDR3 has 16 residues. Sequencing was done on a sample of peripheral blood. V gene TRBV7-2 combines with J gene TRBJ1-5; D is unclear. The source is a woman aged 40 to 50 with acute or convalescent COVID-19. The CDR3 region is CASSLAEGLGNQPQHF. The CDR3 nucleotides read TGTGCCAGCAGCTTAGCCGAGGGTCTGGGCAATCAGCCCCAGCATTTT.